The clone carrying this T cell receptor beta chain came up many times. The antigen is undetermined. TCRdb analysed the reads with MiXCR anew, one entry per CDR3 protein. The sample carries some 800,000 distinct CDR3 sequences, about 28% recorded once. In germline, CDR1 is SGHTA, CDR2 FQGNSA. The CDR3 contains 15 residues. The V and J ends lost 6 bases and 4 bases respectively, with 18 bases between them. This sample stems from a study of T cell repertoires in cytomegalovirus infection. Study at large: Well-studied HLA-B-restricted CMV epitopes were used in the study alongside recently identified HLA-C-restricted ones.

Study-level results: Summed public TCR beta family frequency identified CMV carriers bearing the relevant HLA.

Specimen: cultured CD8+ T cells from PBMCs, collected from culture after CMV antigen stimulation. V usage is TRBV7-2 and J usage is TRBJ1-2, with D maybe TRBD1 (6 bases). The clonotype originates from a human donor in good health (CMV status not recorded). Some clones in this sample may be carry-over from other donors' samples. The DNA for the CDR3 is TGTGCCAGCAGAGTAGTTGGGGAGGACAGCTATGGCTACACCTTC. Translation: CASRVVGEDSYGYTF.